This T cell receptor beta chain appears in the sequencing data of a study of T-cell reconstitution after alpha-beta-depleted transplantation in children. Study findings and constraints: Reportedly, only several hundred clones from non-depleted graft cells drove alpha-beta T-cell counts at about two months. Some patients showed high day-60 TCRbeta diversity, which derived from surviving recipient T cells and thymic progenitors. It was newly produced T cells that mostly accounted for T-cell counts and diversity one year after transplant.

This clonotype was detected only once. Its antigen is currently unknown. Preparing the TCRbeta library involved the use of unique molecular identifiers. From the PCR reads, TCRdb called clonotypes with MiXCR, one entry per CDR3 protein. The data contain about 830,000 distinct CDR3 sequences, 15% to 20% of them singletons. The V gene's germline CDR1 is SGHVS and CDR2 FQNEAQ. Germline trimming cut 5 bases from V and 7 bases from J; bases unmatched to any gene: 14. The CDR3 is 16 amino acids. This rearrangement joins TRBV7-8 to TRBJ2-1; 7 positions agree with TRBD2. This receptor was obtained from a male patient younger than 18 who had a stem cell transplant for acute lymphoblastic leukemia, so the T cells may come from the graft donor. This specimen was PBMCs, mostly from graft donor cells, taken 360 days after TCRalphabeta/CD19-depleted stem cell transplant. In nucleotides, the CDR3 is TGTGCCAGCAGCCTTTCTCGCGGGAGAGGCGTAAATGAGCAGTTCTTC. It is translated as CASSLSRGRGVNEQFF.